Listed here are 11 T cell receptor beta chains from one sample, sequenced in a study of blood T cell repertoires in COVID-19. Clones were read by immunoSEQ multiplex PCR, and TCRdb kept only the in-frame ones, dropping some. The sample includes over 250,000 clones, roughly 90% of them seen just once. Specimen: PBMCs or T cells enriched from blood (not recorded which). The receptors shown here come from a man in his forties who had recovered from COVID-19.

This chain links TRBV18 with TRBJ2-2; 9 bases line up with TRBD1. The CDR3 is made up of 16 amino acids. Trimming at V came to 3 bases and at J to 3 bases, leaving 5 bases not matched to a gene. Germline V gene sequence: CDR1 KGHSH, CDR2 LQKENI. The CDR3 bases are TGTGCCAGCTCACCCGGACAGGGGATTTACACCGGGGAGCTGTTTTTT. Translated, it gives CASSPGQGIYTGELFF.

The chain employs TRBV19 and TRBJ2-5; the match to TRBD2 covers 11 bases. Germline values: CDR1 LNHDA, CDR2 SQIVND (reference sequence). The junction had 4 bases not matched to a gene; V was cut back by 10 bases and J by 3 bases. The length of the CDR3 is 13 residues. The CDR3 coding sequence is TGTGCCACCGCGGGACTAGCGGAAGAGACCCAGTACTTC. Translating it yields CATAGLAEETQYF. The full variable domain, with the rest looked up from reference TRBV19 and TRBJ2-5, is DGGITQSPKYLFRKEGQNVTLSCEQNLNHDAMYWYRQDPGQGLRLIYYSQIVNDFQKGDIAEGYSVSREKKESFPLTVTSAQKNPTAFYLCATAGLAEETQYFGPGTRLLVL.

This sequence joins TRBV15 and TRBJ2-7; no reliable D call. The CDR3 runs to 13 residues. Germline assignment: CDR1 LNHNV and CDR2 YYDKDF (reference sequence). The germline V and J ends were trimmed by 0 bases and 2 bases, with 5 bases remaining between them. Here the CDR3 DNA reads TGTGCCACCAGCAGAGATGTAGCCTACGAGCAGTACTTC. Its translation: CATSRDVAYEQYF.

The chain joins TRBV6-5 to TRBJ1-2; D remains ambiguous. The CDR3 is 15 amino acids. The V and J ends lost 0 bases and 4 bases respectively, with 12 bases between them. Germline values: CDR1 MNHEY, CDR2 SVGAGI. The CDR3 DNA reads TGTGCCAGCAGTTACTCGCCCCCCGGGATCTATGGCTACACCTTC. Translation gives CASSYSPPGIYGYTF.

The V gene is TRBV7-2, the J gene TRBJ2-3; perhaps TRBD2 as D (6 bases). CDR3 length: 15 amino acids. Germline-derived CDR1 and CDR2 are SGHTA and FQGNSA. Trimming cost V 4 bases and J 1 base, with 12 bases left between them. The chain's CDR3 is CASSSPGLGTDTQYF. The CDR3 DNA reads as TGTGCCAGCAGCTCACCGGGACTTGGCACAGATACGCAGTATTTT. The whole variable domain, filled in from reference TRBV7-2 and TRBJ2-3, reads GAGVSQSPSNKVTEKGKDVELRCDPISGHTALYWYRQSLGQGLEFLIYFQGNSAPDKSGLPSDRFSAERTGGSVSTLTIQRTQQEDSAVYLCASSSPGLGTDTQYFGPGTRLTVL.

CDR3 in DNA: TGTGCCAGTAGCTGGACAGGGGTTAAGGGGGAAGCTTTCTTT. It specifies CASSWTGVKGEAFF. The V gene is TRBV19, the J gene TRBJ1-1; 9 positions agree with TRBD1. Germline lookup yields CDR1 LNHDA and CDR2 SQIVND (reference sequence). CDR3 size: 14 residues. V lost 6 bases, J lost 8 bases, and 10 bases stayed unmatched.

This chain connects TRBV6-5 to TRBJ1-5; a possible D gene is TRBD1 (6 bases). Germline CDR1 MNHEY, CDR2 SVGAGI. The CDR3 is 15 residues long. The ends were cut back, 6 bases at V and 4 bases at J, with 16 bases in the middle. CDR3 region: CASSGTTRGNQPQHF. CDR3 sequence (DNA): TGTGCCAGCAGCGGGACAACCAGAGGGAATCAGCCCCAGCATTTT.

The chain uses TRBV5-1 and TRBJ1-1; no definite D call. The germline V and J ends were trimmed by 2 bases and 2 bases, with 7 bases remaining between them. The CDR3 extends over 13 amino acids. In germline, CDR1 is SGHRS, CDR2 YFSETQ. For the CDR3, the DNA is TGCGCCAGCAGCTTCCACCTAAACACTGAAGCTTTCTTT. Its protein product is CASSFHLNTEAFF.

The CDR3 nucleotides read TGTGCCAGCAGGACACAGAGAGTCTATGGCTACACCTTC. Its translation: CASRTQRVYGYTF. J is TRBJ1-2 and V is TRBV28; D not certain. Looked up from germline, CDR1 is MDHEN and CDR2 is SYDVKM. This CDR3 spans 13 amino acids. V was trimmed by 6 bases and J by 4 bases, leaving 12 bases between them.

J is TRBJ2-6 and V is TRBV19; D is uncertain. Germline CDR1 LNHDA, CDR2 SQIVND (reference sequence). Trimming shortened V by 2 bases and J by 2 bases, and 13 bases separated the two germline ends. This CDR3 contains 17 residues. DNA of the CDR3: TGTGCCAGTAGTATAACGGGTCGCCCCACTGGGGCCAACGTCCTGACTTTC. It specifies CASSITGRPTGANVLTF.

The V call is TRBV19, the J call TRBJ2-5, with TRBD2 matching 10 bases. The CDR3 is 14 residues long. Germline CDR1 is LNHDA and CDR2 is SQIVND (reference sequence). Germline trimming cut 9 bases from V and 5 bases from J; bases unmatched to any gene: 9. CDR3 in amino acids: CASRVGLAFETQYF. The CDR3 DNA reads TGTGCCAGCAGGGTGGGACTAGCGTTTGAGACCCAGTACTTC.